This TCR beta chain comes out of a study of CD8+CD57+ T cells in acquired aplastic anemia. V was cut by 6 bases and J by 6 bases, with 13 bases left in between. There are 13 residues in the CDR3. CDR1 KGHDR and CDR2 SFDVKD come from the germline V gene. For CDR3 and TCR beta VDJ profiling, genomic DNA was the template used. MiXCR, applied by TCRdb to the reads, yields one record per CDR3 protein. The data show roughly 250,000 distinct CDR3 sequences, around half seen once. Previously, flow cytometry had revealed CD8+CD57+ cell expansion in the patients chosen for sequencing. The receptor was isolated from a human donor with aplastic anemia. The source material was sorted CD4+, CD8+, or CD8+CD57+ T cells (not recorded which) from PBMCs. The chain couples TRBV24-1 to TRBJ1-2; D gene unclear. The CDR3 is CATSLSIFDGYTF. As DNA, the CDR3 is TGTGCCACCAGTTTGTCCATTTTTGATGGCTACACCTTC.